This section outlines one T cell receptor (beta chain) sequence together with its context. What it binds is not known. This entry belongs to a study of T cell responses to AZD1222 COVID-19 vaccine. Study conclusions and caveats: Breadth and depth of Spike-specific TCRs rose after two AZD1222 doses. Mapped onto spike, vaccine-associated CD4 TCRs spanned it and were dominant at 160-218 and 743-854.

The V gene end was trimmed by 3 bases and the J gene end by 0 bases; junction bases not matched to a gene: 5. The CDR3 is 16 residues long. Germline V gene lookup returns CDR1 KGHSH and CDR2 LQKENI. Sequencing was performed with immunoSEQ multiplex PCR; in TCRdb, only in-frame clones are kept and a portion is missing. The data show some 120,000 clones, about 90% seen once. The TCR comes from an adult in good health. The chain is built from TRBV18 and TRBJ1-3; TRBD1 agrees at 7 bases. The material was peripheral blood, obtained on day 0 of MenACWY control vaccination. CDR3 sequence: CASSPSGQNSGNTIYF. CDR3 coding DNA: TGTGCCAGCTCACCGTCGGGACAGAACTCTGGAAACACCATATATTTT.